The 30 T cell receptor beta chains reported below all come from one sample, sequenced in a study of cytomegalovirus exposure and HLA in healthy donors. The primer mix had 60 Vbeta and 13 Jbeta primers. Profiled with immunoSEQ multiplex PCR; TCRdb holds only in-frame clones, not every one. Of around 230,000 clones listed, around four fifths are singletons. Material: PBMCs. These TCRs come from a boy aged 5-17 years in good health and CMV-seronegative.

This clone has more than one count but fewer than ten. The chain links TRBV29-1 to TRBJ1-2; TRBD1 agrees at 9 bases. V was clipped by 6 bases and J by 4 bases; unmatched bases: 6. The CDR3 is made up of 13 amino acids. The V gene's germline CDR1 is SQVTM and CDR2 ANQGSEA. CDR3 DNA: TGCAGCGTCCCGGGACAGGGTCGCTATGGCTACACCTTC. It encodes CSVPGQGRYGYTF.

This chain connects TRBV6-5 to TRBJ2-7; maybe TRBD1 (6 bases). From germline, CDR1 is MNHEY and CDR2 SVGAGI. CDR3 length: 14 residues. The ends were cut back, 2 bases at V and 3 bases at J, with 11 bases in the middle. The CDR3 DNA reads TGTGCCAGCAGTTACGAGACAGGCGACTACGAGCAGTACTTC. It encodes CASSYETGDYEQYF.

This chain joins TRBV27 and TRBJ2-1, with a weak D call TRBD1 (7 bases). The CDR3 contains 14 residues. Germline CDR1 and CDR2: MNHEY and SMNVEV (reference sequence). V lost 5 bases to trimming and J lost 2 bases, with 10 bases between them. The chain's CDR3 is CASSPGGTYNEQFF. The CDR3 DNA follows: TGTGCCAGCAGTCCAGGGGGGACCTACAATGAGCAGTTCTTC.

The chain couples TRBV5-4 to TRBJ2-7, with 12 bases aligning to TRBD1. Trimming at V came to 3 bases and at J to 6 bases, leaving 4 bases not matched to a gene. The germline V gene has CDR1 SGHNT and CDR2 YYREEE (reference sequence). This CDR3 region has 14 residues. For the CDR3, the DNA is TGTGCCAGCAGCTGGGGACAGGGGGCAGTCGAGCAGTACTTC. Translation gives CASSWGQGAVEQYF.

The gene calls are TRBV7-3 and TRBJ1-1; D call uncertain. The CDR3 has 14 amino acids. The germline V gene has CDR1 SGHTA and CDR2 FQGTGA. With 5 bases removed from V and 0 bases from J, the gap between germline ends came to 10 bases. CDR3 amino acids: CASSPTPMNTEAFF. CDR3 nucleotide sequence: TGTGCCAGCAGCCCGACACCAATGAACACTGAAGCTTTCTTT.

This clone was picked up a small number of times. The V gene is TRBV5-1, the J gene TRBJ2-7; a possible D gene is TRBD1 (6 bases). With 1 base removed from V and 0 bases from J, the gap between germline ends came to 11 bases. Per germline, CDR1 SGHRS and CDR2 YFSETQ. The CDR3 extends over 15 amino acids. The CDR3 nucleotides are TGCGCCAGCAGCTTGAACAGGGCGTTCTCCTACGAGCAGTACTTC. It specifies CASSLNRAFSYEQYF.

A single count supports this clone. This chain links TRBV30 with TRBJ1-1; D is ambiguous. The germline V gene encodes CDR1 GTSNPN and CDR2 SVGIG (reference sequence). CDR3 size: 14 residues. V was trimmed by 2 bases and J by 2 bases, leaving 12 bases between them. The CDR3 sequence: CAWSLLTANTEAFF. DNA of the CDR3: TGTGCCTGGAGTCTTTTGACTGCTAACACTGAAGCTTTCTTT.

A remark on this clone: An end of the junction differs from the germline gene, which may be a read error. CDR3 sequence (DNA): TGCAGCGCTGAAATAAGGGGTGGGAACACTGAAGCTTTCTTT. It yields the protein CSAEIRGGNTEAFF. The chain employs TRBV29-1 and TRBJ1-1, with D possibly being TRBD1 (5 bases). Germline CDR1 SQVTM, CDR2 ANQGSEA. The CDR3 runs to 14 residues.

The rearrangement joins TRBV19 to TRBJ2-7; a weak D match, TRBD2 (6 bases). V was cut by 8 bases and J by 6 bases, with 20 bases left in between. The CDR3 extends over 14 amino acids. Germline-derived CDR1 and CDR2 are LNHDA and SQIVND (reference sequence). CDR3 DNA sequence: TGTGCCAGTTTAAGCCGGAGGGGATCGGGCGAGCAGTACTTC. Protein product: CASLSRRGSGEQYF.

The J gene is TRBJ1-1, the V gene TRBV7-9; maybe TRBD1 (5 bases). The CDR3 extends over 14 amino acids. Trimming took 2 bases from V and 1 from J, leaving 8 bases between them. Germline V gives CDR1 SEHNR, CDR2 FQNEAQ (reference sequence). The CDR3 DNA is TGTGCCAGCAGCTTATACCAGGGGAACACTGAAGCTTTCTTT. Translated: CASSLYQGNTEAFF. Full variable domain (rest looked up from reference TRBV7-9 and TRBJ1-1): DTGVSQNPRHKITKRGQNVTFRCDPISEHNRLYWYRQTLGQGPEFLTYFQNEAQLEKSRLLSDRFSAERPKGSFSTLEIQRTEQGDSAMYLCASSLYQGNTEAFFGQGTRLTVV.

The chain couples TRBV18 to TRBJ1-6; D is undetermined. The length of the CDR3 is 16 residues. V dropped 2 bases and J dropped 7 bases, with 15 bases sitting between them. In germline, CDR1 is KGHSH, CDR2 LQKENI. Here the CDR3 reads CASSPRIRIGNSPLHF. The DNA for the CDR3 is TGTGCCAGCTCACCAAGGATAAGGATCGGGAATTCACCCCTCCACTTT.

This clone was counted between two and nine times. This chain connects TRBV19 to TRBJ2-7, with TRBD2 matching over 9 bases. V trimming: 3 bases; J trimming: 5 bases; junction bases outside the gene matches: 5. Germline CDR1 LNHDA, CDR2 SQIVND (reference sequence). The CDR3 loop spans 14 amino acids. This CDR3 reads CASSIGASGNEQYF. CDR3 in DNA: TGTGCCAGTAGTATTGGGGCTAGCGGGAACGAGCAGTACTTC. Based on the CDR3 plus reference TRBV19 and TRBJ2-7, the full variable domain is DGGITQSPKYLFRKEGQNVTLSCEQNLNHDAMYWYRQDPGQGLRLIYYSQIVNDFQKGDIAEGYSVSREKKESFPLTVTSAQKNPTAFYLCASSIGASGNEQYFGPGTRLTVT.

Regarding this clone: At one of its ends the junction is not consistent with the germline gene, which may arise from a read error. The chain carries TRBV6-1 and TRBJ2-6; D possibly corresponds to TRBD1 (6 bases). The CDR3 is 16 amino acids. CDR1 and CDR2 (germline): MNHNS, SASEGT. CDR3 bases: TGTGCCAGCAGTGCATCACAGGGCCCTGGGACCAACGTCCTGACTTTC. Translated, it gives CASSASQGPGTNVLTF.

This clone came up once. The chain has TRBV6-5 and TRBJ2-3, with 7 bases aligning to TRBD1. With 1 base clipped from V and 9 bases from J, the junction kept 10 bases outside the gene matches. This CDR3 has 15 residues. Germline CDR1 is MNHEY and CDR2 is SVGAGI. The CDR3 here is CASSYWDSQGGTQYF. The CDR3 bases are TGTGCCAGCAGTTACTGGGACAGCCAGGGCGGCACGCAGTATTTT.

This clone was picked up one time. The chain carries TRBV7-9 and TRBJ1-3; 10 positions agree with TRBD1. With V trimmed by 10 bases and J by 2 bases, 5 bases remained unmatched. Looked up from germline, CDR1 is SEHNR and CDR2 is FQNEAQ (reference sequence). The CDR3 spans 14 residues. Written as DNA, the CDR3 is TGTGCCACTTCGGACAGGGGGGCTGGAAACACCATATATTTT. This translates into CATSDRGAGNTIYF.

V usage is TRBV10-3 and J usage is TRBJ1-6, with 10 bases identical to TRBD1. Trimming cost V 10 bases and J 5 bases; bases outside gene matches: 14. CDR1 is ENHRY, CDR2 SYGVKD, per germline. The CDR3 consists of 17 residues. The CDR3 nucleotides are TGTGCCACCGGGACAGGGGTAGGTCGTTATGATAATTCACCCCTCCACTTT. Translated, it gives CATGTGVGRYDNSPLHF.

The chain employs TRBV29-1 and TRBJ2-2, with 10 bases that match TRBD1. The CDR3 contains 16 residues. In germline, CDR1 is SQVTM, CDR2 ANQGSEA. With V trimmed by 4 bases and J by 3 bases, 8 bases remained unmatched. The CDR3 loop is CSVGQGAPHDTGELFF. CDR3 DNA: TGCAGCGTTGGACAGGGGGCCCCACATGACACCGGGGAGCTGTTTTTT.

This chain connects TRBV5-1 to TRBJ2-1; TRBD1 matches 9 bases. V shed 7 bases, J shed 6 bases, and the junction held 8 bases outside the gene matches. The CDR3 spans 14 residues. Germline CDR1 reads SGHRS; CDR2 reads YFSETQ. The CDR3 nucleotides read TGCGCCAGCGGCAAGGGACAGGGCTTCAATGAGCAGTTCTTC. Its protein is CASGKGQGFNEQFF.

The genes are TRBV5-6 and TRBJ2-5; the D gene is possibly TRBD2 (5 bases). Trimming stripped 4 bases from V and 5 bases from J, with 21 bases between. There are 16 residues in the CDR3. Germline-derived CDR1 and CDR2 are SGHDT and YYEEEE. The chain's CDR3 is CASSPDFLPPGETQYF. The CDR3 nucleotides read TGTGCCAGCAGCCCCGACTTCCTTCCCCCGGGGGAGACCCAGTACTTC.

This chain connects TRBV25-1 to TRBJ2-5, with D hard to call. The V end lost 1 base, the J end lost 2 bases, and 11 bases lay between the germline ends. CDR1 MGHDK and CDR2 SYGVNS come from the germline V gene. The CDR3 contains 15 residues. CDR3 in amino acids: CASSEFSTDQETQYF. The CDR3 nucleotides read TGTGCCAGCAGTGAATTTAGTACAGATCAAGAGACCCAGTACTTC.

This clone showed up just a few times. The chain combines TRBV4-1 with TRBJ1-4, with D possibly matching TRBD1 (5 bases). The V gene lost 0 bases and the J gene lost 4 bases, with 9 bases spanning the gap. CDR1 and CDR2 (germline): MGHRA, YSYEKL. The CDR3 consists of 15 residues. This chain's CDR3 is CASSQDATDNEKLFF. CDR3 coding DNA: TGCGCCAGCAGCCAAGACGCGACAGATAATGAAAAACTGTTTTTT.

The rearrangement links TRBV6-5 to TRBJ2-7; D call uncertain. Trimming left V 6 bases short and J 2 bases short, with 14 bases between. Germline loops: CDR1 MNHEY, CDR2 SVGAGI. CDR3 length: 14 amino acids. CDR3 in amino acids: CASRHGSGTYEQYF. The CDR3 DNA follows: TGTGCCAGCAGACACGGGTCCGGAACCTACGAGCAGTACTTC.

This chain connects TRBV10-2 to TRBJ2-2; D is uncertain. The CDR3 runs 18 residues. The germline CDR1 and CDR2 sequences are WSHSY and SAAADI. The V and J ends lost 0 bases and 7 bases respectively, with 21 bases between them. CDR3: CASSESSRQHLPLGELFF. The CDR3 coding sequence is TGCGCCAGCAGTGAGTCGTCTAGGCAACACCTTCCCCTCGGGGAGCTGTTTTTT.

There are a few counts of this clone. The rearrangement links TRBV6-5 to TRBJ1-1; maybe TRBD1 (5 bases). The germline V and J ends were trimmed by 2 bases and 10 bases, with 14 bases remaining between them. This CDR3 has 13 amino acids. Germline CDR1 and CDR2: MNHEY and SVGAGI. The CDR3 nucleotides read TGTGCCAGCAGTTACCTGTCTTCTAGGGGAGCTTTCTTT. Residues: CASSYLSSRGAFF.

The chain carries TRBV27 and TRBJ2-1, with TRBD1 as a possible D gene (6 bases). Germline CDR1 MNHEY, CDR2 SMNVEV (reference sequence). CDR3 length: 14 amino acids. V gave up 5 bases and J gave up 5 bases, with 13 bases separating them. The CDR3 region is CASSAAGQNNEQFF. The DNA of the CDR3 is TGTGCCAGCAGTGCGGCCGGACAGAACAATGAGCAGTTCTTC.

This sequence joins TRBV10-3 and TRBJ2-5, with TRBD1 matching 8 bases. The closer fit of TRBJ2-7 to the DNA end suggests the J call may be wrong. Germline values: CDR1 ENHRY, CDR2 SYGVKD. The CDR3 has 16 residues. For the CDR3, the DNA is TGTGCCATCAGAAAGCAGGGGGCCGCCTTGGACTACGAGCAGTACTTC. It codes for CAIRKQGAALDYEQYF.

This sequence joins TRBV5-6 and TRBJ1-1; 8 positions agree with TRBD1. The CDR3 is 15 residues long. J gave up 3 bases and V 1 base, and 5 bases lay outside the gene matches. The germline gives CDR1 SGHDT, CDR2 YYEEEE. The CDR3 spells CASSLLNRGDTEAFF. In DNA, the CDR3 is TGTGCCAGCAGCTTGTTGAACAGGGGGGACACTGAAGCTTTCTTT.

This clone was counted a single time. V is TRBV9 and J is TRBJ1-1; no firm D call. CDR1 SGDLS and CDR2 YYNGEE come from the germline V gene. V gave up 4 bases and J gave up 0 bases, with 7 bases separating them. The CDR3 consists of 13 residues. The CDR3 nucleotides read TGTGCCAGCAGCTTTAGAATGAACACTGAAGCTTTCTTT. Amino acid sequence: CASSFRMNTEAFF.

This chain's CDR3 is CASRSWTGANTEAFF. CDR3 coding DNA: TGCGCCAGCAGGTCCTGGACAGGAGCTAACACTGAAGCTTTCTTT. This rearrangement joins TRBV4-1 to TRBJ1-1; 7 bases are a match to TRBD1. After removal of 6 bases from V and 2 bases from J, the junction contained 9 bases not matched to a gene. Germline V gene data show CDR1 as MGHRA and CDR2 as YSYEKL. The CDR3 consists of 15 residues.

V gene TRBV19 combines with J gene TRBJ1-1; 7 positions agree with TRBD1. CDR1 is LNHDA, CDR2 SQIVND, per germline (reference sequence). J was trimmed by 4 bases and V by 3 bases; bases with no gene match: 8. This CDR3 has 15 amino acids. The CDR3 nucleotides read TGTGCCAGTAGTATTGACAGGGTATATGGCACTGAAGCTTTCTTT. This sequence encodes CASSIDRVYGTEAFF.